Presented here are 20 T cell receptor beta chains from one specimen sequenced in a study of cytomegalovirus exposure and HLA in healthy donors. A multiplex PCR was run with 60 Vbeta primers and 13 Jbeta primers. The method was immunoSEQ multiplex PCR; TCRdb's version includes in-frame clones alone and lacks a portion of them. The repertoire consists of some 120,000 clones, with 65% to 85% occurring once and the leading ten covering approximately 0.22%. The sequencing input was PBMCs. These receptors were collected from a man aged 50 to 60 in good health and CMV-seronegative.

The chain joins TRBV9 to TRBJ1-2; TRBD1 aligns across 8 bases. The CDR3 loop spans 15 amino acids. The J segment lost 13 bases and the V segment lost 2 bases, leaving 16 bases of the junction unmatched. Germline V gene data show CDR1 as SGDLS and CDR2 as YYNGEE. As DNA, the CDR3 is TGTGCCAGCAGCGTCCAGGGGGGACAGGCGCTGGGGTTCACCTTC. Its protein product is CASSVQGGQALGFTF. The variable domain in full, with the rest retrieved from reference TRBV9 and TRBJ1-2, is DSGVTQTPKHLITATGQRVTLRCSPRSGDLSVYWYQQSLDQGLQFLIQYYNGEERAKGNILERFSAQQFPDLHSELNLSSLELGDSALYFCASSVQGGQALGFTFGSGTRLTVV.

The CDR3 region is CASSQDSRGRNQPQHF. The CDR3 DNA reads as TGCGCCAGCAGCCAAGATTCCCGGGGTCGCAATCAGCCCCAGCATTTT. The gene calls are TRBV4-3 and TRBJ1-5; D is undetermined. In germline, CDR1 is LGHNA, CDR2 YSLEER. The CDR3 covers 16 residues. V lost 0 bases and J lost 2, with 11 bases in between.

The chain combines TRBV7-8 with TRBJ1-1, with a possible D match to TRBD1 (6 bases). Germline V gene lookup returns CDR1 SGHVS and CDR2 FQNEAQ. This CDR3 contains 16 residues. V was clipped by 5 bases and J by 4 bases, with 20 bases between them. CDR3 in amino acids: CASSTTGRGRATEAFF. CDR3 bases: TGTGCCAGCAGCACGACAGGTCGGGGAAGGGCCACTGAAGCTTTCTTT.

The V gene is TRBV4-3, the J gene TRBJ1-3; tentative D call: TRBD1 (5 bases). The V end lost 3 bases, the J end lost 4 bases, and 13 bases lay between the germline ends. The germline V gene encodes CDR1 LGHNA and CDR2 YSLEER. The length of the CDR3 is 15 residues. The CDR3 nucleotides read TGCGCCAGCAGCCAGGAGTCAGGGTACGGAAACACCATATATTTT. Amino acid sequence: CASSQESGYGNTIYF.

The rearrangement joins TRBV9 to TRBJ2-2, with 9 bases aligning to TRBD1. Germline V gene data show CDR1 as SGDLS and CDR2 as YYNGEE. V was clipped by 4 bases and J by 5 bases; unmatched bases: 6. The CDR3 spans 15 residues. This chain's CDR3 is CASSKRTGETGELFF. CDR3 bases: TGTGCCAGCAGCAAACGGACAGGGGAAACCGGGGAGCTGTTTTTT.

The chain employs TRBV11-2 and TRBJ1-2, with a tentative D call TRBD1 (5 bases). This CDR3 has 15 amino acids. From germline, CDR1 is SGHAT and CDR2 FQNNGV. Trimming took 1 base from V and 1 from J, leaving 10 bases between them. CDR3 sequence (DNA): TGTGCCAGCAGCTTAGTTTTGGGGGGTAACTATGGCTACACCTTC. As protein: CASSLVLGGNYGYTF.

CDR3 coding DNA: TGTGCCAGCAGTGAAGCGCACCGAGGGCTTCGCCCTAAGCAAGAGACCCAGTACTTC. It specifies CASSEAHRGLRPKQETQYF. This chain joins TRBV2 and TRBJ2-5; D perhaps matches TRBD2 (5 bases). The germline V and J ends were trimmed by 0 bases and 2 bases, with 22 bases remaining between them. This CDR3 has 19 residues. In germline, CDR1 is SNHLY, CDR2 FYNNEI.

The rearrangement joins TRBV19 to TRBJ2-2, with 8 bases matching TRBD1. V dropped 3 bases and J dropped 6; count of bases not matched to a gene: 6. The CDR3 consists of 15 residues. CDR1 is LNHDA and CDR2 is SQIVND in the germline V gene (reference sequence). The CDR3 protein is CASSIARGLSGELFF. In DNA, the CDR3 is TGTGCCAGTAGTATCGCCAGGGGGCTTTCCGGGGAGCTGTTTTTT.

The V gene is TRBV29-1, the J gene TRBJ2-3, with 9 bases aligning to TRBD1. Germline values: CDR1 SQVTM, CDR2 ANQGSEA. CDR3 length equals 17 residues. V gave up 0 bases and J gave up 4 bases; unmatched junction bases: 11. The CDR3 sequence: CSVEESSTGGRSDTQYF. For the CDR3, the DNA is TGCAGCGTTGAAGAAAGCTCTACAGGGGGCCGGTCAGATACGCAGTATTTT.

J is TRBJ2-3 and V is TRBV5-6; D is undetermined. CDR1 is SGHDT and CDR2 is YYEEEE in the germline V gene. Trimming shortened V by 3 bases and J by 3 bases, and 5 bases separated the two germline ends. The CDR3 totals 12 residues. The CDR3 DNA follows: TGTGCCAGCAGCTCCAGGACAGATACGCAGTATTTT. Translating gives CASSSRTDTQYF.

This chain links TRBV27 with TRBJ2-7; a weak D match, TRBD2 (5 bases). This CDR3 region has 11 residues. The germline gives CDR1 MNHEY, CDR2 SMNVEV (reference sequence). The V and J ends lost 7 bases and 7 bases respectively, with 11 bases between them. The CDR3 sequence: CASITRGEQYF. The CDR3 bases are TGTGCCAGCATTACCCGCGGGGAGCAGTACTTC.

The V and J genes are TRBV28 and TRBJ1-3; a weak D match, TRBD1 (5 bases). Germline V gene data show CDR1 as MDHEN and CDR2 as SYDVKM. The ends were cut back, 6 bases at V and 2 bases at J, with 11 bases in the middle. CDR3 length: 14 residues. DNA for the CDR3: TGTGCCAGCAGGGGCGGGGCAACTGGAAACACCATATATTTT. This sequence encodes CASRGGATGNTIYF. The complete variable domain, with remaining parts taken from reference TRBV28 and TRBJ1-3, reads DVKVTQSSRYLVKRTGEKVFLECVQDMDHENMFWYRQDPGLGLRLIYFSYDVKMKEKGDIPEGYSVSREKKERFSLILESASTNQTSMYLCASRGGATGNTIYFGEGSWLTVV.

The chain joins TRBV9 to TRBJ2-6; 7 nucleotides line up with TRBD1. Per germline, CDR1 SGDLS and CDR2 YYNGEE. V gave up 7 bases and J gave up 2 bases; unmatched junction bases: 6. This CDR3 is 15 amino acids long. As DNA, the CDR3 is TGTGCCAGCGCCATACAGGGGACTGGGGCCAACGTCCTGACTTTC. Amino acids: CASAIQGTGANVLTF. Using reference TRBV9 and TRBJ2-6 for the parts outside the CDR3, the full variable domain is DSGVTQTPKHLITATGQRVTLRCSPRSGDLSVYWYQQSLDQGLQFLIQYYNGEERAKGNILERFSAQQFPDLHSELNLSSLELGDSALYFCASAIQGTGANVLTFGAGSRLTVL.

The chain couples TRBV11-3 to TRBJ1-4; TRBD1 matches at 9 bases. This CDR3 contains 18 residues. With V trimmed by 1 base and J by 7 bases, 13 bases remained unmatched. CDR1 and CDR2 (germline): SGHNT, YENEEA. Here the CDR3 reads CASSLAGQGGVSIEKLFF. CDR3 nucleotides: TGTGCCAGCAGCTTAGCGGGACAGGGTGGGGTTTCAATTGAAAAACTGTTTTTT. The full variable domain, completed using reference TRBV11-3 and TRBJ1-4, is EAGVVQSPRYKIIEKKQPVAFWCNPISGHNTLYWYLQNLGQGPELLIRYENEEAVDDSQLPKDRFSAERLKGVDSTLKIQPAELGDSAVYLCASSLAGQGGVSIEKLFFGSGTQLSVL.

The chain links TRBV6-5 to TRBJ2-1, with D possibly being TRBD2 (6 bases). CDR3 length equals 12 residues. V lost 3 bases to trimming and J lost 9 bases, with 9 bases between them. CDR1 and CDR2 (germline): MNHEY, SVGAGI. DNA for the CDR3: TGTGCCAGCAGTTATTGGCGGGGTGAGCAGTTCTTC. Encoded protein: CASSYWRGEQFF.

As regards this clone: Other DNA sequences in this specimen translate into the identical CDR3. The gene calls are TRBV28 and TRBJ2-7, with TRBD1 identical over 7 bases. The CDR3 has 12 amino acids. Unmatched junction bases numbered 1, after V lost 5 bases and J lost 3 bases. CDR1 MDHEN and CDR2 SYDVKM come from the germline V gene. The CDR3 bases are TGTGCCAGCAGTACAGGGGTCTACGAGCAGTACTTC. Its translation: CASSTGVYEQYF.

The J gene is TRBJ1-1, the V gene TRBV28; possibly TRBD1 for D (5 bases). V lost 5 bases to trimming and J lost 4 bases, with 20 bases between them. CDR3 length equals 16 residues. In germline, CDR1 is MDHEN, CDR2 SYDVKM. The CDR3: CASSITGRIGSTEAFF. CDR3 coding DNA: TGTGCCAGCAGTATCACAGGAAGAATTGGCAGCACTGAAGCTTTCTTT.

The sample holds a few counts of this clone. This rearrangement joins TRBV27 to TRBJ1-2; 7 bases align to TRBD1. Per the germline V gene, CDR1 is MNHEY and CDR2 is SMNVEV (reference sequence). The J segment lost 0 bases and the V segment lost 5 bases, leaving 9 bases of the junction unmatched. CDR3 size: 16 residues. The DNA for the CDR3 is TGTGCCAGCAGTCGACAGGGTGGCCGAACTAACTATGGCTACACCTTC. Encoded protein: CASSRQGGRTNYGYTF.

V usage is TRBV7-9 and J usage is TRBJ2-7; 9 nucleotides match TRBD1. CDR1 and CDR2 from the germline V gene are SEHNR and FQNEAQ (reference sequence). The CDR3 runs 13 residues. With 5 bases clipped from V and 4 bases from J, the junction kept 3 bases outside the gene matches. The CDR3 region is CASSRDRDYEQYF. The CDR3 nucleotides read TGTGCCAGCAGCCGGGACAGGGATTACGAGCAGTACTTC. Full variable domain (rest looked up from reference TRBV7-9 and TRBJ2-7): DTGVSQNPRHKITKRGQNVTFRCDPISEHNRLYWYRQTLGQGPEFLTYFQNEAQLEKSRLLSDRFSAERPKGSFSTLEIQRTEQGDSAMYLCASSRDRDYEQYFGPGTRLTVT.

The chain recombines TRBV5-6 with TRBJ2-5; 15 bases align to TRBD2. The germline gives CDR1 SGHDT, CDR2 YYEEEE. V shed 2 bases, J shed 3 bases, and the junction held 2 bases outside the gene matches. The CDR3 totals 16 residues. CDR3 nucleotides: TGTGCCAGCAGCTTCTGGACTAGCGGGGGGGAAGAGACCCAGTACTTC. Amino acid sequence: CASSFWTSGGEETQYF.